The rows below give T cell receptor beta chains drawn from one sample of a study of blood T cells in healthy people across ages. Via MiXCR, TCRdb re-called the 5' RACE reads, giving one row per CDR3 protein. The sample lists 1 million or so distinct CDR3 sequences, under 30% occurring once. This sample was also put to use in a study of T cells of mothers and their children.

The sample was blood. Receptors were obtained from a girl aged 2-10 years in good health. Each CDR3 is given with its conserved first and last residue. The D gene is left open where the match is weak. The size field is filled for only some rows; it gives once, few, many or a size class.

j_call	clone_size	v_call	d_call	cdr3_aa	cdr3_nt
TRBJ1-4	few	TRBV9	.	CASSSMGANEKLFF	TGTGCCAGCAGCTCCATGGGGGCCAATGAAAAACTGTTTTTT
TRBJ2-2	.	TRBV2	.	CASREAGVPGELFF	TGTGCCAGCAGGGAAGCGGGTGTCCCCGGGGAGCTGTTTTTT
TRBJ2-1	few	TRBV6-2/TRBV6-3	.	CASSYPGTPFF	TGTGCCAGCAGTTACCCCGGGACTCCGTTCTTT
TRBJ2-3	.	TRBV24-1	.	CATSEGWHTQYF	TGTGCCACCAGTGAGGGATGGCATACGCAGTATTTT
TRBJ1-4	few	TRBV12-5	.	CASGFGSGPGAQKLFF	TGTGCTAGTGGTTTCGGGTCTGGCCCTGGGGCTCAAAAACTGTTTTTT
TRBJ2-5	.	TRBV5-1	.	CASSLERAWSETQYF	TGCGCCAGCAGCTTGGAAAGGGCATGGTCAGAGACCCAGTACTTC
TRBJ2-1	.	TRBV6-6	.	CASSYSLSNEQFF	TGTGCCAGCAGTTACTCTCTTAGCAATGAGCAGTTCTTC
TRBJ1-2	few	TRBV6-6	TRBD1	CASSKQGAQGYTF	TGTGCCAGCAGTAAACAGGGGGCACAAGGCTACACCTTC
TRBJ2-1	.	TRBV7-9	.	CASSPTGAGPNNEQFF	TGTGCCAGCAGCCCCACCGGGGCGGGACCCAACAATGAGCAGTTCTTC
TRBJ2-1	few	TRBV29-1	TRBD1	CGVERQGVTFLNEQFF	TGCGGCGTTGAGAGGCAGGGGGTGACTTTTTTAAATGAGCAGTTCTTC
TRBJ1-3	few	TRBV29-1	.	CSVDMGGGNTIYF	TGCAGCGTTGATATGGGGGGGGGAAACACCATATATTTT
TRBJ2-3	few	TRBV12-3/TRBV12-4	TRBD2	CASSFGLAGAGTDTQYF	TGTGCCAGCAGTTTCGGACTAGCGGGAGCGGGGACAGATACGCAGTATTTT